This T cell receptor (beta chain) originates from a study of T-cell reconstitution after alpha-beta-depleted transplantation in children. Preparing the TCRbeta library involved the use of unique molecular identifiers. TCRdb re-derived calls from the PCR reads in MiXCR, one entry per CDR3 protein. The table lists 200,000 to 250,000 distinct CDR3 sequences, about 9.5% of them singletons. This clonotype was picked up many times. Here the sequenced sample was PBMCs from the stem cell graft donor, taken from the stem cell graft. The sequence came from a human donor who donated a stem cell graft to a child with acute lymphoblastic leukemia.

CDR3 amino acids: CASSFGTGGPDTQYF. CDR3 DNA: TGCGCCAGCAGCTTCGGGACAGGGGGCCCAGATACGCAGTATTTT. The V gene is TRBV5-1, the J gene TRBJ2-3, with 12 bases identical to TRBD1. V dropped 2 bases and J dropped 4; count of bases not matched to a gene: 2. Germline values: CDR1 SGHRS, CDR2 YFSETQ. CDR3 length equals 15 residues. Full variable domain (rest looked up from reference TRBV5-1 and TRBJ2-3): KAGVTQTPRYLIKTRGQQVTLSCSPISGHRSVSWYQQTPGQGLQFLFEYFSETQRNKGNFPGRFSGRQFSNSRSEMNVSTLELGDSALYLCASSFGTGGPDTQYFGPGTRLTVL.